This T cell receptor beta chain was recorded in a study of CD8+ T cells in alopecia areata. General study findings and limits: Uncertain still, given a single nonresponder, is whether baseline CD8+ expansion links to response. Scalp sequencing also captures normal skin's resident alphabeta T cells.

As to treatment: oral pan-JAK inhibitor, 5-10 mg twice daily. RNA was isolated and reverse transcribed to cDNA, the sequencing template. Clones were sequenced by immunoSEQ multiplex PCR, and TCRdb holds only the in-frame ones, with some missing. The sample carries about 200,000 clones, 55% to 70% recorded once. Of note for this clone: Its antigen is undetermined.

CDR3 length: 14 amino acids. Germline assignment: CDR1 MNHEY and CDR2 SVGAGI. Between the trimmed V and J ends, which lost 2 bases and 9 bases, there was a span of 14 bases. This sequence originates from a human donor with alopecia areata. V and J are TRBV6-5 and TRBJ2-1; D uncertain. Sequences were derived from CD4+ T cells sorted from blood, sampled at week 24, from a patient treated with tofacitinib. The CDR3 nucleotides read TGTGCCAGCAGTTACGATTTGGCGGCGCGTGAGCAGTTCTTC. Translated: CASSYDLAAREQFF.